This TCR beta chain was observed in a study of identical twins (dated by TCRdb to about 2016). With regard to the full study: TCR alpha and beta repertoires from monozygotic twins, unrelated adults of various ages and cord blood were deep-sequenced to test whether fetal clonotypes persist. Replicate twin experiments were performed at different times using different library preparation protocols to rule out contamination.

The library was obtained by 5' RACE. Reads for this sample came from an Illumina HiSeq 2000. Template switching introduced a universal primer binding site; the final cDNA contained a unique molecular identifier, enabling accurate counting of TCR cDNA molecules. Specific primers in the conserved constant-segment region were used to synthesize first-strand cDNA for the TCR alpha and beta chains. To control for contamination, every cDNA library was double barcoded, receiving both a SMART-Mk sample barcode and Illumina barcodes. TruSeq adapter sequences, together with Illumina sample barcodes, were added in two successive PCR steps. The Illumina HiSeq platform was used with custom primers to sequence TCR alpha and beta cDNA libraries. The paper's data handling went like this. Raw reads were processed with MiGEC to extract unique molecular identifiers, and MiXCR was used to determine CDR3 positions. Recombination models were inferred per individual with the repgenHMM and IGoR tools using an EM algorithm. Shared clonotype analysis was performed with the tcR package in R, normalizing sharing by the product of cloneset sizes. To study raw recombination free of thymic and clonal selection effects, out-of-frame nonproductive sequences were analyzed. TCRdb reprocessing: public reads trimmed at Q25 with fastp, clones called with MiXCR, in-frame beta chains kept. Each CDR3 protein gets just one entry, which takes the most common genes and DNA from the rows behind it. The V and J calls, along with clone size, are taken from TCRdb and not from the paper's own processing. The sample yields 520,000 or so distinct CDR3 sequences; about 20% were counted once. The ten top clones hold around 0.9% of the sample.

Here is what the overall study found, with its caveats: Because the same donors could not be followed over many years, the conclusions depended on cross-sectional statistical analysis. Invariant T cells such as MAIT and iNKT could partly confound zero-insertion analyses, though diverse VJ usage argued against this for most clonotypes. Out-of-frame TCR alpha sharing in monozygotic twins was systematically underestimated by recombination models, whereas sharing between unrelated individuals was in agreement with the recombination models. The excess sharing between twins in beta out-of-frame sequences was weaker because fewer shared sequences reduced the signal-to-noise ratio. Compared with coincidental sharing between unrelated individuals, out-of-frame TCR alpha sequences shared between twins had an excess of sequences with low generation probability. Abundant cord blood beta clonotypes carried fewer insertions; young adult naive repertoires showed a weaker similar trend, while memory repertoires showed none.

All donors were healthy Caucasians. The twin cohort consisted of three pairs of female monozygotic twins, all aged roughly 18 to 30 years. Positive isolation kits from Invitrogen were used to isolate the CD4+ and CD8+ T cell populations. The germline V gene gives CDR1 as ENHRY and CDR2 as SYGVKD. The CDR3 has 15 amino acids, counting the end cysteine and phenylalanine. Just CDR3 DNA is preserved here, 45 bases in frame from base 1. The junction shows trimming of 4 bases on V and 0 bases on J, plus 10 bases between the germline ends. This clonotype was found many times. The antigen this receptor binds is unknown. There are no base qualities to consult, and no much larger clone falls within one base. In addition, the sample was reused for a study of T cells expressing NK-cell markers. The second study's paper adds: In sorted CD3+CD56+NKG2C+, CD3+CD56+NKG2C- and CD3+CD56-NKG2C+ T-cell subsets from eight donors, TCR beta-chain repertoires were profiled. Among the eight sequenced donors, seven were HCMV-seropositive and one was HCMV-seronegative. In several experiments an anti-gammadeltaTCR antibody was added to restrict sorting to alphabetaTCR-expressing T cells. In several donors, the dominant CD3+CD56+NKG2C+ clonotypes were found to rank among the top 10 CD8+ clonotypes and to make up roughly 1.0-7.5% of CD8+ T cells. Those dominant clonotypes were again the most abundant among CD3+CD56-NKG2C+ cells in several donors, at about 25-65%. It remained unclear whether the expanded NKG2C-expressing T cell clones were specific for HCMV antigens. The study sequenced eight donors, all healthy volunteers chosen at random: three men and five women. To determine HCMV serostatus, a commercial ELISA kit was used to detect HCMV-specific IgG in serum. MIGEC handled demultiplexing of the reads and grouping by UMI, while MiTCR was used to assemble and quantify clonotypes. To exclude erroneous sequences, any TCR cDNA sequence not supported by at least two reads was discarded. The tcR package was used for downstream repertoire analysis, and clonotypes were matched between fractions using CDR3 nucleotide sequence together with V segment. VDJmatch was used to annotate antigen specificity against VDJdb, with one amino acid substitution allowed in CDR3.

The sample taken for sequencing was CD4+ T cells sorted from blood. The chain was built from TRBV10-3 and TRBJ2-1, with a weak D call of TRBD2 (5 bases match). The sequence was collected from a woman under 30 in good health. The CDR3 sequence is CAISGGSNSYNEQFF. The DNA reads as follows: TGTGCCATCAGTGGAGGGTCGAACTCCTACAATGAGCAGTTCTTC.